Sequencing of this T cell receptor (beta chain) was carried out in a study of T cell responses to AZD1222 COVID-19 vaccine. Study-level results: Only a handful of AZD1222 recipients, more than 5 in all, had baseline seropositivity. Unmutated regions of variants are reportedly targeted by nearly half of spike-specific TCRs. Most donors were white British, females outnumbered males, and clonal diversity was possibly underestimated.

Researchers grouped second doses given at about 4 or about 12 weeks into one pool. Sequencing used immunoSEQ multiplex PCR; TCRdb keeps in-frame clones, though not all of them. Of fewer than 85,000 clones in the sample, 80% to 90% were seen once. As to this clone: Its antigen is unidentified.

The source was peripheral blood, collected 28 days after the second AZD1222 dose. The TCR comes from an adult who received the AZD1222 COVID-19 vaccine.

Written as DNA, the CDR3 is TGCGCCAGCAGCCAAGCGAGACTAGCGGGGGATTCAGATACGCAGTATTTT. Translation gives CASSQARLAGDSDTQYF. The V call is TRBV4-1, the J call TRBJ2-3; 12 bases fit TRBD2. The CDR3 has 17 amino acids. Per germline, CDR1 MGHRA and CDR2 YSYEKL. The J segment lost 4 bases and the V segment lost 1 base, leaving 6 bases of the junction unmatched.